This TCR beta chain was recorded in a study of blood T cells in healthy people across ages. The second PCR ran about 6 to 11 cycles with a sample-barcoded 5' primer and J-beta primers. One entry per CDR3 protein, called by TCRdb with MiXCR from the 5' RACE reads. Here the sample spans approximately 1,700,000 distinct CDR3 sequences, about 39% being singletons. This clonotype was counted at least ten times. Per germline, CDR1 MNHNY and CDR2 SVGAGI (reference sequence). This CDR3 is 14 amino acids long. V lost 6 bases, J lost 0 bases, and 11 bases lay in between. This rearrangement joins TRBV6-6 to TRBJ1-1; D call uncertain. The sequence was collected from a human donor in good health. Sequenced input: blood. CDR3 sequence reads: CASSYTDMNTEAFF. CDR3 coding DNA: TGTGCCAGCAGCTATACAGACATGAACACTGAAGCTTTCTTT.